The rows below give T cell receptor beta chains drawn from one sample of a study of OX40 agonist ivuxolimab in advanced cancers. The protocol was immunoSEQ multiplex PCR, while the TCRdb copy is restricted to in-frame clones and leaves out a portion. The sample has some 72,000 clones; around 93% are singletons. This specimen was CD4+ or CD8+ T cells sorted from blood, taken in a trial of the OX40 agonist ivuxolimab. The source of these receptors is an adult with an advanced solid tumor such as melanoma, head and neck, liver or kidney cancer. Both conserved end residues are part of each CDR3. Fields, in order: CDR3 length, clone size, D gene, V gene, J gene, CDR3 protein, CDR3 DNA. A D gene is named only where the DNA matches it firmly. A row's size may be missing; if present it is once, few, many or a size class.

>12|.|.|TRBV11-3|TRBJ2-7
CASSPNSYEQYF
TGTGCCAGCAGCCCCAACTCCTACGAGCAGTACTTC
>14|.|.|TRBV1|TRBJ2-5
CTSSRNSGRETQYF
TGCACCAGCAGTCGGAATAGCGGGAGGGAGACCCAGTACTTC
>13|.|TRBD1|TRBV7-2|TRBJ2-7
CASTRQGINEQYF
TGTGCCAGCACCCGACAGGGGATAAACGAGCAGTACTTC
>17|.|TRBD2|TRBV5-1|TRBJ2-7
CASSLVLAGGSSYEQYF
TGCGCCAGCAGCTTGGTCTTAGCGGGAGGGAGCTCCTACGAGCAGTACTTC
>13|.|.|TRBV5-1|TRBJ2-1
CASSLDYGNEQFF
TGCGCCAGCAGCTTGGACTACGGCAATGAGCAGTTCTTC
>16|.|.|TRBV7-2|TRBJ1-1
CASSLGRGNPNTEAFF
TGTGCCAGCAGCCTTGGCCGAGGCAACCCGAACACTGAAGCTTTCTTT
>15|.|TRBD2|TRBV19|TRBJ2-7
CASSITGGSSYEQYF
TGTGCCAGTAGTATAACGGGAGGCAGCTCCTACGAGCAGTACTTC
>17|.|TRBD2|TRBV11-2|TRBJ2-1
CASSPRRLAGNHNEQFF
TGTGCCAGCAGCCCCCGGCGACTAGCGGGAAATCACAATGAGCAGTTCTTC
>16|.|.|TRBV4-2|TRBJ2-3
CASSQRDSHMADTQYF
TGTGCCAGCAGCCAGAGAGACTCCCACATGGCAGATACGCAGTATTTT
>14|.|TRBD1|TRBV28|TRBJ1-2
CASRTTGEGYGYTF
TGTGCCAGCAGAACCACAGGGGAAGGCTATGGCTACACCTTC
>14|.|.|TRBV19|TRBJ1-2
CASSPNQGFDGYTF
TGTGCCAGTAGTCCCAACCAGGGATTTGATGGCTACACCTTC
>14|.|.|TRBV2|TRBJ1-2
CASIRETDNYGYTF
TGTGCCAGCATCAGGGAGACGGATAACTATGGCTACACCTTC
>13|few|TRBD1|TRBV9|TRBJ1-1
CASSVQGATEAFF
TGTGCCAGCAGCGTGCAGGGGGCCACTGAAGCTTTCTTT
>15|.|.|TRBV9|TRBJ2-7
CASSVDAAAPYEQYF
TGTGCCAGCAGCGTAGATGCAGCGGCCCCCTACGAGCAGTACTTC
>18|.|TRBD2|TRBV4-1|TRBJ2-7
CASSRGTSGRGGSYEQYF
TGCGCCAGCAGCCGAGGGACTAGCGGGAGAGGGGGCAGCTACGAGCAGTACTTC
>15|once|.|TRBV27|TRBJ1-1
CASSLLSGFPTEAFF
TGTGCCAGCAGTCTCCTCTCGGGGTTCCCCACTGAAGCTTTCTTT